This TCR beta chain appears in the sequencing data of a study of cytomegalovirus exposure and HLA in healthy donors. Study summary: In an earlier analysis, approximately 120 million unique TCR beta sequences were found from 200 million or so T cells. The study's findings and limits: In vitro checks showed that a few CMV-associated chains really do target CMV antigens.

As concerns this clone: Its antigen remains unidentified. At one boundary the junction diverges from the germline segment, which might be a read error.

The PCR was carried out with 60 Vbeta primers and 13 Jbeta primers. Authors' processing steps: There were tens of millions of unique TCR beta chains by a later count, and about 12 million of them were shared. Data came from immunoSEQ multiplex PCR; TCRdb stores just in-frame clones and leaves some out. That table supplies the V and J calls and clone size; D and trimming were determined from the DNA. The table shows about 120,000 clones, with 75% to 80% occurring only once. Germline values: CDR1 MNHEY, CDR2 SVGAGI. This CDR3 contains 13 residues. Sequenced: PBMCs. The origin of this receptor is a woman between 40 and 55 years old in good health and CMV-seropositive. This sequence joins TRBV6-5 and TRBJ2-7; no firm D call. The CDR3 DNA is TGTGCCAGCAGTCCGCTCGACTCCAACGAGCAGTACTTC. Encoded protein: CASSPLDSNEQYF.